These 4 T cell receptor beta chains were all obtained from the same sample, sequenced in a study of T-cell memory formation after mild COVID-19. TCRdb ran MiXCR on the 5' RACE reads and lists one entry per CDR3 protein. The profile shows about 360,000 distinct CDR3 sequences, 14% of them singletons. The sample taken for sequencing was PBMCs or a T cell subset sorted from them (not recorded which). Every receptor here comes from a man aged 18 to 29 who had mild COVID-19 (a few samples of this study predate the infection). Cell type and time point are not known.

This clonotype appeared a few times. This chain's CDR3 is CASMWGGQQPQHF. For the CDR3, the DNA is TGTGCCAGCATGTGGGGTGGCCAGCAGCCCCAGCATTTT. The V call is TRBV12-3 or TRBV12-4, the J call TRBJ1-5; no reliable D call. V dropped 7 bases and J dropped 7 bases, with 14 bases sitting between them. CDR3 size: 13 residues.

The rearrangement joins TRBV28 to TRBJ1-1; tentative D call: TRBD1 (6 bases). This CDR3 is built from 14 residues. Trimming removed 9 bases at V and 1 base at J, with 15 bases between. CDR1 MDHEN and CDR2 SYDVKM come from the germline V gene. The CDR3 reads CASRPGTQNTEAFF. Here the CDR3 DNA reads TGTGCCAGTCGACCCGGGACACAGAACACTGAAGCTTTCTTT.

This clonotype came up many times. The chain couples TRBV5-1 to TRBJ2-5, with 10 positions matching TRBD1. Germline CDR1 and CDR2: SGHRS and YFSETQ. V shed 3 bases, J shed 4 bases, and the junction held 3 bases outside the gene matches. CDR3 length: 14 residues. CDR3 in DNA: TGCGCCAGCAGCTCGGGACAGGGGTTAGAGACCCAGTACTTC. It encodes CASSSGQGLETQYF.

This clonotype was observed a handful of times. This chain uses TRBV29-1 with TRBJ2-5; D is perhaps TRBD2 (6 bases). This CDR3 comprises 12 residues. The V gene's germline CDR1 is SQVTM and CDR2 ANQGSEA. V gave up 5 bases and J gave up 5 bases, with 12 bases separating them. The CDR3 DNA is TGCAGCGTTACGGGAGTTAACGAGACCCAGTACTTC. It is translated as CSVTGVNETQYF.